Only a few counts were recorded for the clone carrying this T cell receptor beta chain. The antigen is undetermined. The data were obtained in a study of T-cell reconstitution after alpha-beta-depleted transplantation in children. Whole-study results and caveats: Several hundred expanded graft clones reportedly supplied alpha-beta T cells about two months after transplant. At one year after transplant, newly produced T cells mostly accounted for T-cell counts and diversity. Surviving recipient T cells and thymic progenitors underlay high day-60 TCRbeta diversity in some patients.

With 0 bases removed from V and 3 bases from J, the gap between germline ends came to 18 bases. Germline lookup yields CDR1 SGDLS and CDR2 YYNGEE. This CDR3 has 17 amino acids. As it was prepared, the TCRbeta library received unique molecular identifiers. TCRdb re-called the PCR reads through MiXCR, storing one row per CDR3 protein. The sample contains fewer than 550,000 distinct CDR3 sequences, over 10% of which appear only once. Sequenced material: PBMCs, mostly from graft donor cells, taken 180 days after TCRalphabeta/CD19-depleted stem cell transplant. The receptor comes from a female patient aged 2 to 10 who had a stem cell transplant for aplastic anemia, so the T cells may come from the graft donor. The V call is TRBV9, the J call TRBJ1-1, with a tentative D call TRBD1 (5 bases). CDR3 bases: TGTGCCAGCAGCGTAGTTGAGGAGCAGGGAGAGGACACTGAAGCTTTCTTT. Residues: CASSVVEEQGEDTEAFF.